This entry features one T cell receptor (beta chain) sequence. Its specificity is unknown. The sample belongs to a study of Graves' ophthalmopathy and Graves' hyperthyroidism. Study as a whole: Pretreatment peripheral blood was obtained at initial diagnosis.

Germline loops: CDR1 MNHNS, CDR2 SASEGT. The V and J ends lost 5 bases and 2 bases respectively, with 15 bases between them. The CDR3 totals 15 residues. Beta-chain TCR CDR3 regions were amplified from RNA transcripts. HTBI primers served in a first-round RT-PCR, which a second-round multiplex PCR followed. TCRdb reanalysed the multiplex PCR reads using MiXCR and keeps one entry per CDR3 protein. The sample yields just over 600,000 distinct CDR3 sequences, approximately 22% seen once. Study-wide results and caveats: The model's ophthalmopathy progression predictions had roughly 65% sensitivity and 72.22% specificity.

By definition, stable hyperthyroidism involved no ophthalmopathy within 18 months of follow-up. Sequenced: peripheral blood. The receptor was derived from a woman aged 18-35 years with stable Graves' hyperthyroidism. Some clones in this sample may be carry-over from other donors' samples. The rearrangement links TRBV6-1 to TRBJ2-5; weak D call: TRBD2 (6 bases). In DNA, the CDR3 is TGTGCCAGCAGTCCCGTCCGACTAGTACAAGAGACCCAGTACTTC. Protein product: CASSPVRLVQETQYF.